This paragraph reports one TCR beta chain. This clonotype was picked up many times. It lacks a known antigen. The input lacks base qualities; no much larger clone sits a single base away. According to the germline V gene, CDR1 reads SGHTA and CDR2 reads FQGNSA. Including cysteine and phenylalanine, the CDR3 has 12 amino acids. Only the CDR3 DNA is retained, 36 bases long and in frame from the first base. The junction shows trimming of 1 base on V and 13 bases on J, plus 11 bases between the germline ends. Instrument on record: Illumina HiSeq 1500. TCRdb's own reprocessing of the public reads used fastp at Q25 and MiXCR and kept productive beta chains. One record per CDR3 amino acid sequence lists the most common genes and DNA. Here the sample has some 220,000 distinct CDR3 sequences; around 6.4% occur a single time. Less than 7.5% of the sample rests with the top ten. These data are taken from a study of T cell repertoires in cytomegalovirus infection (dated by TCRdb to about 2019). At the level of the whole study: Donor HLA type was relevant to the analysis, because carriage of CMV infection together with the matching HLA type was indicated by public TCR beta signatures. Overall results and qualifications from the work: The ex vivo response was dominated by HLA-C-restricted CMV-specific TCR beta clonotypes, which also provided the single most frequent clonotype in two of eight donors. Cumulative frequency of public TCR beta family members discriminated carriers of CMV infection plus the relevant HLA type in this cohort and an independent approximately 370-donor cohort.

The sample taken for sequencing was PBMCs. The clonotype was recovered from a human donor in good health (CMV status not recorded). Some clones in this sample may be carry-over from other donors' samples. This sequence uses TRBV7-2 and TRBJ2-1; TRBD2 is perhaps the D gene, given 5 matching bases. The nucleotide sequence is TGTGCCAGCAGCTTAGGGCTAGCCGATCAGTTCTTC. Its product reads: CASSLGLADQFF.